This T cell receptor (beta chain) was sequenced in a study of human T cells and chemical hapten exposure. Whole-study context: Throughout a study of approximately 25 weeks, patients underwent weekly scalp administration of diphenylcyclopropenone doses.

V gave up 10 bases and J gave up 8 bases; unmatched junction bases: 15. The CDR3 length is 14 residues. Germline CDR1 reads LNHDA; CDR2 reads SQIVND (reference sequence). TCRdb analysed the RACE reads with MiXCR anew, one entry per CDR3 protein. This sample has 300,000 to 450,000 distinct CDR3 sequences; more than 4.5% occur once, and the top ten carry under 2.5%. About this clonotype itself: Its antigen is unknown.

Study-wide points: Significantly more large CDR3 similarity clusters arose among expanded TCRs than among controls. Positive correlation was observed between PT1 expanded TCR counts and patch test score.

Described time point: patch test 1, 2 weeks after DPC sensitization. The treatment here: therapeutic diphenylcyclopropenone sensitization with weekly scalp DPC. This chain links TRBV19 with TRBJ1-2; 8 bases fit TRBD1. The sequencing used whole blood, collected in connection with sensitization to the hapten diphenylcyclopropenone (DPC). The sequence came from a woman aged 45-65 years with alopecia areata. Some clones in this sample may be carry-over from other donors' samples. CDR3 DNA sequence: TGTGCCACCAGGGGGCAGGGGGCCGTCCTCGGCTACACCTTC. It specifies CATRGQGAVLGYTF. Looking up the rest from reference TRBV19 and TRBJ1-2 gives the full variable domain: DGGITQSPKYLFRKEGQNVTLSCEQNLNHDAMYWYRQDPGQGLRLIYYSQIVNDFQKGDIAEGYSVSREKKESFPLTVTSAQKNPTAFYLCATRGQGAVLGYTFGSGTRLTVV.